The clone carrying this T cell receptor (beta chain) was counted many times. Its antigen is not known. This entry is derived from a study of T cell repertoires in cytomegalovirus infection. Overall study: Alongside well-studied HLA-B-restricted CMV epitopes, recently identified HLA-C-restricted CMV epitopes were also used. Public TCR beta signatures indicated both CMV infection and matching HLA type.

TCRdb redid the calling of the reads with MiXCR, one entry per CDR3 protein. Among around 300,000 distinct CDR3 sequences listed, 20% to 25% were seen once. Findings and caveats of the study: Clonotype analysis showed dominance of the ex vivo response by HLA-C-restricted CMV-specific TCR beta clonotypes. Individuals carrying CMV plus the relevant HLA were identified by cumulative frequency of public TCR beta families.

This sequence was found in a human donor in good health (CMV status not recorded). Some clones in this sample may be carry-over from other donors' samples. This specimen was cultured PBMCs, taken from culture after CMV antigen stimulation.

CDR3 residues: CASSPEEGWNQPQHF. The CDR3 DNA reads as TGTGCCAGCAGCCCGGAAGAGGGTTGGAATCAGCCCCAGCATTTT. J is TRBJ1-5 and V is TRBV7-8; D call uncertain. The V gene lost 5 bases and the J gene lost 4 bases, with 15 bases spanning the gap. The length of the CDR3 is 15 residues. Per the germline V gene, CDR1 is SGHVS and CDR2 is FQNEAQ.